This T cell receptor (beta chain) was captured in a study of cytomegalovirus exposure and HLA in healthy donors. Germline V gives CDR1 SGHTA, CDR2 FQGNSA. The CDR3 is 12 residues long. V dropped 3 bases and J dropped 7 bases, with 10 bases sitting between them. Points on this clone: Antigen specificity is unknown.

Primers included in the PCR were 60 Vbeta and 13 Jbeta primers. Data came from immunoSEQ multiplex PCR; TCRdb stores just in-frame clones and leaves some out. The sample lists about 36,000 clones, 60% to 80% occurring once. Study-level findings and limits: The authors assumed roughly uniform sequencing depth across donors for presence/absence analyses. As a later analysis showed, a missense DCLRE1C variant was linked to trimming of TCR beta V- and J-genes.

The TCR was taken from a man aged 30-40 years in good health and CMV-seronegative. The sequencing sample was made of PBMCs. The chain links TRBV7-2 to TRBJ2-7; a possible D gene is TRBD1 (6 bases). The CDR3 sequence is CASSFQGREQYF. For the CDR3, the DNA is TGTGCCAGCAGCTTTCAGGGGCGAGAGCAGTACTTC. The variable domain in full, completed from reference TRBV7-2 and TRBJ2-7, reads GAGVSQSPSNKVTEKGKDVELRCDPISGHTALYWYRQSLGQGLEFLIYFQGNSAPDKSGLPSDRFSAERTGGSVSTLTIQRTQQEDSAVYLCASSFQGREQYFGPGTRLTVT.